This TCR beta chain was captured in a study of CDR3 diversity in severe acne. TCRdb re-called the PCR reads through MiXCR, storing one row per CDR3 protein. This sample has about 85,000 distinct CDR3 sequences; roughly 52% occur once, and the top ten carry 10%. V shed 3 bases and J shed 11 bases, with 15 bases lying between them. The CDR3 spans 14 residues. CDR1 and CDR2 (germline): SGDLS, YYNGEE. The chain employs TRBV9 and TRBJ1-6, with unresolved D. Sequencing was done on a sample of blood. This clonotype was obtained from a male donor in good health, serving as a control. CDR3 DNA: TGTGCCAGCAGCGACGGACGGGAAGGAACACCCCTCCACTTT. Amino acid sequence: CASSDGREGTPLHF.